This entry features one T cell receptor beta chain sequence. The V and J ends lost 5 bases and 0 bases respectively, with 11 bases between them. CDR1 and CDR2 (germline): MNHEY, SMNVEV (reference sequence). The CDR3 contains 15 residues. The sample belongs to a study of OX40 agonist ivuxolimab in advanced cancers. At the level of the study: An agonistic human IgG2 monoclonal antibody against OX40 (CD134) was given. Across the patients, intravenous ivuxolimab was delivered every 2 weeks at 0.01 to 10 mg/kg.

Produced via immunoSEQ multiplex PCR; TCRdb's table is partial and in-frame only. Found here are around 43,000 clones, roughly 86% of them singletons; the top ten hold approximately 13%. The chain links TRBV27 to TRBJ2-1; D could derive from TRBD1 or TRBD2 (5 bases each). The sequence was obtained from an adult with an advanced solid tumor such as melanoma, head and neck, liver or kidney cancer. The sample in question was CD4+ or CD8+ T cells sorted from blood, obtained in a trial of the OX40 agonist ivuxolimab. CDR3: CASSGDGSSYNEQFF. The CDR3 DNA reads TGTGCCAGCAGTGGGGACGGCAGCTCCTACAATGAGCAGTTCTTC.